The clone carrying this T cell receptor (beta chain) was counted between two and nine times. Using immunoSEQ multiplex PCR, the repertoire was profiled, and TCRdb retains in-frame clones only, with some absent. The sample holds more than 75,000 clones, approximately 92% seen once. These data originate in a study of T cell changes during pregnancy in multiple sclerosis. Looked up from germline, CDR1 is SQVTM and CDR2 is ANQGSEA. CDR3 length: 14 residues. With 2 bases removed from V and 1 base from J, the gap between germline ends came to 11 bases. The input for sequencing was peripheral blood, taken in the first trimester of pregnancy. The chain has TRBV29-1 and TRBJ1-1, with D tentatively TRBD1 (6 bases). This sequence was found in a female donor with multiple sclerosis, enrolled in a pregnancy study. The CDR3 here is CSVEQGFPNTEAFF. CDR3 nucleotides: TGCAGCGTTGAACAGGGGTTTCCGAACACTGAAGCTTTCTTT.